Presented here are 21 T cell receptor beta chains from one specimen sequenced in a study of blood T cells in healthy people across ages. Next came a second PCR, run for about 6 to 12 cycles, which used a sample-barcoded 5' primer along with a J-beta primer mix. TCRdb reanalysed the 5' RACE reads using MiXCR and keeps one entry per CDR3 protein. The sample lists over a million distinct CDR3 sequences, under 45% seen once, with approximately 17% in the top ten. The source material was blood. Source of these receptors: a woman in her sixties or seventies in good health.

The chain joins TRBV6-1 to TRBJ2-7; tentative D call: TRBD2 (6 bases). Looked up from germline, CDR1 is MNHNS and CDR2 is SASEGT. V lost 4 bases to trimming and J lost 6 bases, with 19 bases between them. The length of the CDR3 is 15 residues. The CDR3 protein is CASSGREYLPCEQYF. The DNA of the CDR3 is TGTGCCAGCAGTGGGAGGGAATACCTCCCCTGCGAGCAGTACTTC.

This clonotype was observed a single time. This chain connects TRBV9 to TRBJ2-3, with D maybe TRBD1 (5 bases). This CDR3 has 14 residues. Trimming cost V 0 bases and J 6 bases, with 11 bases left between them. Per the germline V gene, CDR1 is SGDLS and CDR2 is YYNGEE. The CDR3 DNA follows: TGTGCCAGCAGCGTAGTTGGCAGGGCGGATACGCAGTATTTT. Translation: CASSVVGRADTQYF.

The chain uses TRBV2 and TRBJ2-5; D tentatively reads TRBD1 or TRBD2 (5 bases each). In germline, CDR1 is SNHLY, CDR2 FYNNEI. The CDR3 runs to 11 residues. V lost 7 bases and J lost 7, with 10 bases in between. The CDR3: CASMGDGTQYF. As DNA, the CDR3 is TGTGCCAGCATGGGGGACGGGACCCAGTACTTC.

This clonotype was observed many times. CDR3 sequence reads: CASNRRVAPSSTDTQYF. The DNA of the CDR3 is TGTGCCAGCAATCGTCGGGTGGCTCCCTCTAGCACAGATACGCAGTATTTT. V and J are TRBV6-2 or TRBV6-3 and TRBJ2-3; D not resolved. V lost 7 bases and J lost 0, with 20 bases in between. CDR3 length: 17 residues. Germline V CDR1 and CDR2: MNHEY, SVGEGT.

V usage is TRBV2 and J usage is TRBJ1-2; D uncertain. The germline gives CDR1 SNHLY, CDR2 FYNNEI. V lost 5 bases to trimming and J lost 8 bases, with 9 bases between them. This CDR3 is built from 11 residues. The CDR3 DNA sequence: TGTGCCAGCAGTAGCCGCTTGGGCTACACCTTC. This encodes CASSSRLGYTF.

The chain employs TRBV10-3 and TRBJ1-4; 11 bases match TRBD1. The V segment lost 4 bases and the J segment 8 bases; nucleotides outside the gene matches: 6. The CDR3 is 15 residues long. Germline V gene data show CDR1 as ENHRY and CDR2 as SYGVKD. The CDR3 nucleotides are TGTGCCATCAGTGCCGGACAGGGGGCGGCCGAAAAACTGTTTTTT. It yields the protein CAISAGQGAAEKLFF.

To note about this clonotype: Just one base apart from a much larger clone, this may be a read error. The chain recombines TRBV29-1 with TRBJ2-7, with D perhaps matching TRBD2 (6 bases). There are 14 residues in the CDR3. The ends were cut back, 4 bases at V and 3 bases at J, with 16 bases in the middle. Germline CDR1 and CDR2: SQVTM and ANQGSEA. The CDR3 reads CSVGGGRGYYEQYF. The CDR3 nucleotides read TGCAGCGTTGGCGGAGGACGGGGGTACTACGAGCAGTACTTC.

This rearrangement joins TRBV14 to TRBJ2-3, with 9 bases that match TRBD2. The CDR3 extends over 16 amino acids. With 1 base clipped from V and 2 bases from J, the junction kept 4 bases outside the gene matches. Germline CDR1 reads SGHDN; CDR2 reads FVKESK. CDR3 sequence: CASSQVAGVPTDTQYF. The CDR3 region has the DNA TGTGCCAGCAGCCAAGTAGCGGGAGTCCCCACAGATACGCAGTATTTT.

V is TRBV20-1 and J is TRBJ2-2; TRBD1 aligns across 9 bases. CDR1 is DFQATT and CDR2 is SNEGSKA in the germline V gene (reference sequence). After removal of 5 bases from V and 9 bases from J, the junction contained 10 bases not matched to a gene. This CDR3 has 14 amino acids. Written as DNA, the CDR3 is TGCAGTGCTCGTACGGGACAGGGCTTCCGGGAGCTGTTTTTT. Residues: CSARTGQGFRELFF.

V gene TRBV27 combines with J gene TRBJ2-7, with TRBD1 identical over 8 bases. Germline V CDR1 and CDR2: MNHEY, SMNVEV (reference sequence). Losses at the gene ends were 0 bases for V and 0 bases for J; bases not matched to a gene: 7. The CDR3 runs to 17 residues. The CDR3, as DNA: TGTGCCAGCAGTTTATCGAGGCAGGGGGCGGCCTCCTACGAGCAGTACTTC. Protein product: CASSLSRQGAASYEQYF.

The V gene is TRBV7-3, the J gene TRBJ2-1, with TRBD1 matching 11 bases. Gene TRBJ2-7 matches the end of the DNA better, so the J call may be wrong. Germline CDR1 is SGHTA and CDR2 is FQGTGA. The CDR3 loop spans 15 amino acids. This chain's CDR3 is CASSQDRGRMDEQYF. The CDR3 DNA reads TGTGCCAGCAGTCAGGACAGGGGGCGCATGGATGAGCAGTACTTC.

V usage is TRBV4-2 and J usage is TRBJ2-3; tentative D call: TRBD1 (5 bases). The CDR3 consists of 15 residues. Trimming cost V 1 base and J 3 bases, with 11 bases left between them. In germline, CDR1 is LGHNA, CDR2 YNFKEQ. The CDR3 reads CASSQANRTTDTQYF. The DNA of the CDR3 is TGTGCCAGCAGCCAAGCTAACAGGACAACAGATACGCAGTATTTT.

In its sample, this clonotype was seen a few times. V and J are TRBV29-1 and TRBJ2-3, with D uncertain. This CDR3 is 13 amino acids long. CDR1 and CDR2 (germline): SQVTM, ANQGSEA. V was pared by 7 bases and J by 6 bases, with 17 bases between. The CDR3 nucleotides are TGCAGCGCCCAAGGGCTGCGCCCGGATACGCAGTATTTT. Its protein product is CSAQGLRPDTQYF.

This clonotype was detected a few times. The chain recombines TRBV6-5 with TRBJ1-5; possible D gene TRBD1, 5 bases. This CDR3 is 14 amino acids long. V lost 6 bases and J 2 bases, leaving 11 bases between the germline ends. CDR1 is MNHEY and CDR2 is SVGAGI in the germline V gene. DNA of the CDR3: TGTGCCAGCAGCCGGGACGGGGGCAATCAGCCCCAGCATTTT. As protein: CASSRDGGNQPQHF.

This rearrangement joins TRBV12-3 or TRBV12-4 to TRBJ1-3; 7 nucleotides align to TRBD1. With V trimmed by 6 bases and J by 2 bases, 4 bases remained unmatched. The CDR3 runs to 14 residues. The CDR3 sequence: CASSAGTAGNTIYF. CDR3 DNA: TGTGCCAGCAGCGCCGGGACAGCTGGAAACACCATATATTTT.

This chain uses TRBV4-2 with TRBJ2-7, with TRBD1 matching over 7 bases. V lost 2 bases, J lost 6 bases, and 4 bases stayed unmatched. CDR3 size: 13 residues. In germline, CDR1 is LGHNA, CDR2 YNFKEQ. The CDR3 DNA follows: TGTGCCAGCAGCCAACCCGGACAGGTCGAGCAGTACTTC. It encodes CASSQPGQVEQYF.

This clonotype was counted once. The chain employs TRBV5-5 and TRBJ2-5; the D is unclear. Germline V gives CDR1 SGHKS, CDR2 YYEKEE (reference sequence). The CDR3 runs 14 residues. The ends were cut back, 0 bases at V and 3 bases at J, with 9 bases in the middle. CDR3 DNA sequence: TGTGCCAGCAGCTTGGGGCATTTAGAAGAGACCCAGTACTTC. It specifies CASSLGHLEETQYF.

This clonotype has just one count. Here the CDR3 DNA reads TGTGCCAGCCTCTCCTTGGGCCTAGCCAAAAACATTCAGTACTTC. This codes for CASLSLGLAKNIQYF. The chain couples TRBV2 to TRBJ2-4; D call uncertain. CDR1 and CDR2 from the germline V gene are SNHLY and FYNNEI. V was clipped by 8 bases and J by 0 bases, with 14 bases between them. The CDR3 runs 15 residues.

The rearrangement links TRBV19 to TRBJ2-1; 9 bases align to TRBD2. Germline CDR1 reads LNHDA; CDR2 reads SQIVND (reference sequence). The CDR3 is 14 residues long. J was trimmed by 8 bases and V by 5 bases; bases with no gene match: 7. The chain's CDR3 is CASSSGGGADEQFF. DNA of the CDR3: TGTGCCAGTAGTTCTGGCGGGGGGGCCGATGAGCAGTTCTTC.

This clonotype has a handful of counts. As DNA, the CDR3 is TGTGCCAGCAGTAGGACACACTACGAGCAGTACTTC. Translation: CASSRTHYEQYF. The chain employs TRBV12-3 or TRBV12-4 and TRBJ2-5, with a weak D call TRBD1 (5 bases). The end of the DNA fits TRBJ2-7 better, so the J call may be wrong. This CDR3 spans 12 amino acids.

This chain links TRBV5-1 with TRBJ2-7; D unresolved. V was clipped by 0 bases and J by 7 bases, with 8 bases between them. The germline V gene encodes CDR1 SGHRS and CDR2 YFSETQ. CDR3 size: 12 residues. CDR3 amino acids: CASSLAPQEQYF. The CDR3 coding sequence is TGCGCCAGCAGCTTGGCCCCGCAGGAGCAGTACTTC. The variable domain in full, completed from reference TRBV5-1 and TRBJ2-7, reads KAGVTQTPRYLIKTRGQQVTLSCSPISGHRSVSWYQQTPGQGLQFLFEYFSETQRNKGNFPGRFSGRQFSNSRSEMNVSTLELGDSALYLCASSLAPQEQYFGPGTRLTVT.